Here is one TCR beta chain with its context. Its target is not known. The CDR3 is 16 residues long. The V and J ends lost 4 bases and 2 bases, in that order; junction bases with no gene match: 9. Germline V lookup: CDR1 SGHRS, CDR2 YFSETQ. These data originate in a study of OX40 agonist ivuxolimab in advanced cancers. Study-level points and caveats: Relative to CD4+, CD8+ T cells held more expanded clones on average.

Some clones are missing from TCRdb's copy, which holds only in-frame ones; the method was immunoSEQ multiplex PCR. The sample consists of just over 90,000 clones, around nine tenths of them appearing once. Here the sequenced sample was CD4+ or CD8+ T cells sorted from blood, taken in a trial of the OX40 agonist ivuxolimab. The chain employs TRBV5-1 and TRBJ2-7, with 10 bases aligning to TRBD2. This clonotype was obtained from an adult with an advanced solid tumor such as melanoma, head and neck, liver or kidney cancer. The CDR3 loop is CASSEGSGRAPYEQYF. CDR3 nucleotide sequence: TGCGCCAGCAGCGAGGGGAGCGGGAGGGCCCCCTACGAGCAGTACTTC.